Described below is a single T cell receptor (beta chain) sequence and its context. This clone was detected a few times. The target of this receptor is not known. No base quality values were provided; no much bigger clone lies one nucleotide off. The library relied on the immunoSEQ multiplex PCR assay. TCRdb took over this immuneACCESS table, retaining in-frame rearrangements with V and J assigned. Such tables are incomplete; in checked studies, under half of the missing clones stem from an unresolved V gene, and the remainder is unexplained. Recorded for this sample are more than 75,000 clones; around 72% of them occurred a single time. The top ten constitute over 12% of the sample. The study evaluated CTLA-4 blockade (ipilimumab) given together with focal radiation therapy in patients who had chemo-refractory metastatic non-small-cell lung cancer. This record belongs to a study of radiotherapy plus CTLA-4 blockade in lung cancer (dated by TCRdb to between 2018 and 2020). About the study as a whole: Objective responses occurred in approximately 19% of enrolled patients, and under 40% achieved disease control. Study-level results and caveats: The strongest predictors of response were reported to be early dynamic shifts in blood T cell clones along with a rise in serum interferon-beta following radiation. TCR clones derived from tumors expanded in peripheral blood after treatment with radiotherapy and ipilimumab.

As encoded in the germline V gene, CDR1 is LGHNA while CDR2 is YSLEER. A distance of 13 bases separates the germline ends of V and J, which lose 1 base and 9 bases respectively. The CDR3 covers 14 residues, taking in both the cysteine and the phenylalanine. Only CDR3 DNA is held: 42 bases, read in frame from base 1. The V and J segments used are TRBV4-3 and TRBJ1-5; the D gene identity is not certain. This material consisted of peripheral blood, taken from a patient treated with radiotherapy plus ipilimumab. The receptor's source is a human donor with non-small cell lung cancer that progressed on radiotherapy plus ipilimumab. The DNA sequence is as follows: TGCGCCAGCAGCCAAGTCCCGGGAGCTGGGCCCCAGCATTTT. It codes for CASSQVPGAGPQHF.